The rows below give T cell receptor beta chains drawn from one sample of a study of blood T cell repertoires in COVID-19. Sequencing used immunoSEQ multiplex PCR; TCRdb keeps in-frame clones, though not all of them. This sample has 60,000 to 75,000 clones; around 87% occur once, and the top ten carry 5.5% to 8.5%. The sample was peripheral blood. All receptors derive from a man in his sixties with acute or convalescent COVID-19. CDR3s include the opening cysteine and the closing phenylalanine or tryptophan. The order of the fields is D gene, clone size, V gene, J gene, CDR3 protein, CDR3 DNA. The D gene is left open where the match is weak. A clone size is listed for some rows: how often the clone was seen (once, few, many), or a class if it is expanded.

>NA|NA|TRBV19|TRBJ1-2
CASTPLAAQGGYTF
TGTGCCAGTACCCCCCTGGCGGCCCAGGGTGGCTACACCTTC
>NA|NA|TRBV5-8|TRBJ1-1
CASSLTRLNTEAFF
TGTGCCAGCAGCTTGACGCGTCTTAACACTGAAGCTTTCTTT
>NA|NA|TRBV19|TRBJ1-5
CASTETGRNQPQHF
TGTGCCAGTACCGAGACAGGTCGCAATCAGCCCCAGCATTTT
>NA|NA|TRBV6-2/TRBV6-3|TRBJ2-2
CASSYSSNTGELFF
TGTGCCAGCAGTTACTCGTCAAACACCGGGGAGCTGTTTTTT
>NA|NA|TRBV10-2|TRBJ1-6
CAISQGSYNSPLHF
TGCGCCATCAGCCAGGGTTCCTATAATTCACCCCTCCACTTT
>TRBD1|NA|TRBV5-4|TRBJ2-7
CASSSGDRPYEQYF
TGTGCCAGCAGTTCTGGGGACAGGCCCTACGAGCAGTACTTC
>NA|NA|TRBV3-1/TRBV3-2|TRBJ1-2
CASSRRTGSRLEDYGYTF
TGTGCCAGCAGCAGACGAACCGGGTCTCGACTGGAGGACTATGGCTACACCTTC
>NA|NA|TRBV6-5|TRBJ1-4
CASTKGGGDEKLFF
TGTGCCAGCACCAAGGGGGGGGGCGATGAAAAACTGTTTTTT
>TRBD1|NA|TRBV6-5|TRBJ1-5
CAGSYSKGAGQPQHF
TGTGCCGGCAGTTACTCGAAGGGGGCTGGACAGCCCCAGCATTTT
>TRBD2|once|TRBV27|TRBJ2-1
CASSIRSLAGGPSEQFF
TGTGCCAGCAGTATCCGCTCACTAGCGGGGGGGCCTAGTGAGCAGTTCTTC
>TRBD1|NA|TRBV24-1|TRBJ2-5
CATRFTGTGGRETQYF
TGTGCCACCAGATTCACCGGGACAGGGGGACGAGAGACCCAGTACTTC
>NA|NA|TRBV18|TRBJ2-5
CASSPNRVNQETQYF
TGTGCCAGTTCACCGAACAGGGTTAATCAAGAGACCCAGTACTTC
>NA|few|TRBV21-1|TRBJ1-1
CASSKGQGTKDPPEAFF
TGTGCCAGCAGCAAGGGACAGGGTACCAAGGATCCCCCTGAAGCTTTCTTT
>TRBD1|NA|TRBV27|TRBJ1-2
CASSSLYRTGGMGYTF
TGTGCCAGCAGTTCGCTATACCGGACAGGGGGCATGGGCTACACCTTC
>NA|once|TRBV7-2|TRBJ2-1
CASSPSGPGEQFF
TGTGCCAGCAGCCCCTCAGGGCCGGGTGAGCAGTTCTTC
>TRBD1|NA|TRBV6-5|TRBJ1-3
CASSYSTGGPGNTIYF
TGTGCCAGCAGTTACTCGACAGGGGGACCTGGAAACACCATATATTTT
>NA|NA|TRBV5-4|TRBJ1-3
CASSGGGGAPMDTIYF
TGTGCCAGCAGCGGGGGGGGCGGGGCACCGATGGACACCATATATTTT
>NA|NA|TRBV7-9|TRBJ1-1
CASSLSEQDTEAFF
TGTGCCAGCAGCTTAAGTGAGCAGGACACTGAAGCTTTCTTT
>NA|NA|TRBV6-2/TRBV6-3|TRBJ1-2
CASSYGDSYGYTF
TGTGCCAGCAGTTACGGGGACTCATATGGCTACACCTTC
>TRBD2|NA|TRBV5-1|TRBJ2-1
CASSTGLADTYNEQFF
TGCGCCAGCAGCACCGGACTAGCGGATACCTACAATGAGCAGTTCTTC
>TRBD2|NA|TRBV29-1|TRBJ2-1
CSVEDGSGGALGYNEQFF
TGCAGCGTTGAAGATGGGAGCGGGGGGGCCCTGGGCTACAATGAGCAGTTCTTC
>TRBD2|once|TRBV7-3|TRBJ2-4
CASSLSGGATKNIQYF
TGTGCCAGCAGCTTAAGCGGGGGGGCAACCAAAAACATTCAGTACTTC
>TRBD1|NA|TRBV5-4|TRBJ2-7
CASSPDRGPYEQYF
TGTGCCAGCAGCCCGGACAGGGGGCCCTACGAGCAGTACTTC
>TRBD1|NA|TRBV27|TRBJ2-5
CASTRQGTQETQYF
TGTGCCAGCACCAGACAGGGGACCCAAGAGACCCAGTACTTC
>NA|few|TRBV5-5|TRBJ2-7
CASSLYRDEDEQYF
TGTGCCAGCAGCTTGTACAGGGATGAGGACGAGCAGTACTTC
>NA|few|TRBV4-1|TRBJ1-3
CASSQHKPRGAGNTIYF
TGCGCCAGCAGCCAACACAAGCCTCGGGGGGCTGGAAACACCATATATTTT
>NA|once|TRBV5-4|TRBJ1-2
CASSPTFTIADGYTF
TGTGCCAGCAGCCCCACTTTTACCATAGCGGATGGCTACACCTTC
>TRBD1|NA|TRBV24-1|TRBJ1-1
CATSDLRNRGPNTEAFF
TGTGCCACCAGTGATTTGCGTAACAGGGGGCCTAACACTGAAGCTTTCTTT
>NA|NA|TRBV7-6|TRBJ1-3
CASSLTAGRRGNTIYF
TGTGCCAGCAGCTTAACGGCGGGGCGCCGTGGAAACACCATATATTTT
>TRBD2|few|TRBV20-1|TRBJ2-1
CSASLLSGGLYNEQFF
TGCAGTGCTAGTCTTTTATCGGGGGGACTTTACAATGAGCAGTTCTTC
>NA|once|TRBV12-3/TRBV12-4|TRBJ2-2
CASSADITRELFF
TGTGCCAGCAGTGCCGACATCACGAGGGAGCTGTTTTTT
>TRBD1|NA|TRBV19|TRBJ1-2
CASIGQGASYGYTF
TGTGCCAGTATCGGGCAGGGGGCTTCGTATGGCTACACCTTC
>NA|NA|TRBV30|TRBJ2-1
CAWIQAYNEQFF
TGTGCCTGGATTCAGGCCTACAATGAGCAGTTCTTC
>NA|NA|TRBV13|TRBJ1-4
CASRIQGVNEKLFF
TGTGCCAGCAGGATACAGGGAGTTAATGAAAAACTGTTTTTT
>NA|NA|TRBV4-3|TRBJ1-4
CASSAGGAEKLFF
TGCGCCAGCAGCGCCGGAGGGGCAGAAAAACTGTTTTTT
>TRBD1|NA|TRBV5-5|TRBJ1-5
CASSLGQGSQSQPQHF
TGTGCCAGCAGCTTGGGACAGGGGAGTCAGAGTCAGCCCCAGCATTTT
>NA|NA|TRBV19|TRBJ2-2
CASSIIAGLTGELFF
TGTGCCAGTAGTATTATCGCGGGGTTGACCGGGGAGCTGTTTTTT
>NA|few|TRBV19|TRBJ1-1
CASSIYGGTKNTEAFF
TGTGCCAGTAGTATCTACGGGGGGACAAAGAACACTGAAGCTTTCTTT
>NA|few|TRBV29-1|TRBJ1-2
CSVDQGPVVDYTF
TGCAGCGTTGATCAGGGGCCAGTAGTGGACTACACCTTC
>TRBD1|NA|TRBV5-4|TRBJ2-2
CASSLAQGAVGELFF
TGTGCCAGCAGCTTGGCGCAGGGGGCAGTCGGGGAGCTGTTTTTT
>NA|once|TRBV4-1|TRBJ1-1
CASSQDRYTEAFF
TGCGCCAGCAGCCAAGATCGTTACACTGAAGCTTTCTTT
>TRBD2|once|TRBV2|TRBJ2-7
CASMGLAGGDSYEQYF
TGTGCCAGCATGGGACTAGCGGGGGGAGACTCCTACGAGCAGTACTTC
>TRBD1|NA|TRBV11-2|TRBJ2-2
CASTPHGTGGVGELFF
TGTGCCAGCACCCCACATGGGACAGGGGGAGTCGGGGAGCTGTTTTTT
>NA|NA|TRBV30|TRBJ2-1
CAWSVRTGGLRGFGQFF
TGTGCCTGGAGTGTCAGGACAGGAGGGTTGAGGGGGTTCGGGCAGTTCTTC
>NA|NA|TRBV21-1|TRBJ2-2
CASSMPTSGGLWGGELFF
TGTGCCAGCAGCATGCCGACTAGCGGGGGGCTATGGGGCGGGGAGCTGTTTTTT
>TRBD1|once|TRBV11-1|TRBJ2-5
CASSLGQGAVETQYF
TGTGCCAGCAGCCTGGGACAGGGGGCGGTGGAGACCCAGTACTTC
>NA|NA|TRBV6-4|TRBJ1-2
CASSAGLGGGYTF
TGTGCCAGCAGTGCCGGATTGGGGGGTGGCTACACCTTC
>NA|NA|TRBV30|TRBJ2-1
CAWSVAGLRYNEQFF
TGTGCCTGGAGTGTCGCGGGGCTCAGGTACAATGAGCAGTTCTTC
>TRBD2|NA|TRBV11-2|TRBJ2-1
CASSRQSTSGGAVYNEQFF
TGTGCCAGCAGCCGCCAATCGACTAGCGGGGGGGCAGTATACAATGAGCAGTTCTTC
>NA|NA|TRBV4-3|TRBJ2-1
CASSHKRGNEQFF
TGCGCCAGCAGCCATAAAAGGGGCAATGAGCAGTTCTTC
>NA|once|TRBV5-1|TRBJ2-1
CASSLEGRTYYEQFF
TGCGCCAGCAGCTTGGAGGGGCGGACATATTATGAGCAGTTCTTC
>TRBD1|NA|TRBV19|TRBJ1-2
CASSSGTANYGYTF
TGTGCCAGCAGCTCAGGGACAGCTAACTATGGCTACACCTTC
>NA|NA|TRBV5-4|TRBJ1-4
CASSLDPDSFEKLFF
TGTGCCAGCAGCTTGGACCCTGACAGTTTCGAAAAACTGTTTTTT
>NA|NA|TRBV27|TRBJ2-7
CASSLNSFSYEQYF
TGTGCCAGCAGTTTGAACAGCTTCTCCTACGAGCAGTACTTC
>TRBD1|once|TRBV5-1|TRBJ2-5
CASSPAGTEGETQYF
TGCGCCAGCAGTCCCGCCGGGACAGAGGGAGAGACCCAGTACTTC
>TRBD1|NA|TRBV18|TRBJ1-1
CASSPRTGMNTEAFF
TGTGCCAGCTCACCAAGGACAGGGATGAACACTGAAGCTTTCTTT
>NA|NA|TRBV7-8|TRBJ1-2
CASSLPPAGRVGGYTF
TGTGCCAGCAGCTTACCCCCGGCCGGCAGGGTAGGTGGCTACACCTTC
>TRBD1|NA|TRBV18|TRBJ2-5
CASSPGQPQETQYF
TGTGCCAGCTCACCGGGACAGCCCCAAGAGACCCAGTACTTC
>TRBD2|NA|TRBV5-1|TRBJ2-7
CASSPGASGGLYEQYF
TGCGCCAGCAGCCCTGGGGCTAGCGGGGGACTCTACGAGCAGTACTTC
>NA|few|TRBV24-1|TRBJ2-3
CATSTAAAASRTDTQYF
TGTGCCACCAGTACCGCAGCCGCAGCCTCTAGGACAGATACGCAGTATTTT